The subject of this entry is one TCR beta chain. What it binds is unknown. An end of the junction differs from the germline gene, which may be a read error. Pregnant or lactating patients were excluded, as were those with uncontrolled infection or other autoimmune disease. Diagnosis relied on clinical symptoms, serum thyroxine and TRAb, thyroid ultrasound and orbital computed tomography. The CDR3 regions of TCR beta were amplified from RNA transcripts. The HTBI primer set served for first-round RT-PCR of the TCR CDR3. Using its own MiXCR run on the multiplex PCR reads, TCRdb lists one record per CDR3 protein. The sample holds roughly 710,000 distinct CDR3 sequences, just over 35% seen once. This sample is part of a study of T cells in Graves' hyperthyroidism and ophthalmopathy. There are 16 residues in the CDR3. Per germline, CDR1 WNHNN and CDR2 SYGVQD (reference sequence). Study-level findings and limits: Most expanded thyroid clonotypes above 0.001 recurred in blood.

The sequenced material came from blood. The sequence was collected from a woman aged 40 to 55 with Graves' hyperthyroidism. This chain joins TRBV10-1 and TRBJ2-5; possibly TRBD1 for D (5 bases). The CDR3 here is CARSESQAIVQETQYF. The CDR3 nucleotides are TGCGCCAGGAGTGAGTCACAGGCGATCGTCCAAGAGACCCAGTACTTC.